This TCR beta chain was captured in a study of blood T cells in healthy people across ages. This clonotype was counted between two and nine times. What it binds is not known. The V end was cut by 5 bases, the J end by 0 bases, with 14 bases between. The CDR3 contains 16 residues. A sample-barcoded 5' primer and a J-beta primer mix were used in a second PCR of about 7 to 12 cycles. One entry per CDR3 protein, called by TCRdb with MiXCR from the 5' RACE reads. The table includes 1.5 million to 1.9 million distinct CDR3 sequences, about 42% detected once. Study findings and constraints: Not knowing donor CMV status may have confounded expanded clonotype changes.

The V call is TRBV12-3 or TRBV12-4, the J call TRBJ1-5; weak D call: TRBD1 (6 bases). This clonotype was obtained from a woman between 18 and 30 years old in good health. The sample was blood. CDR3 protein: CASSPRDTYSNQPQHF. The CDR3 DNA reads TGTGCCAGCAGTCCTAGGGACACCTATAGCAATCAGCCCCAGCATTTT.